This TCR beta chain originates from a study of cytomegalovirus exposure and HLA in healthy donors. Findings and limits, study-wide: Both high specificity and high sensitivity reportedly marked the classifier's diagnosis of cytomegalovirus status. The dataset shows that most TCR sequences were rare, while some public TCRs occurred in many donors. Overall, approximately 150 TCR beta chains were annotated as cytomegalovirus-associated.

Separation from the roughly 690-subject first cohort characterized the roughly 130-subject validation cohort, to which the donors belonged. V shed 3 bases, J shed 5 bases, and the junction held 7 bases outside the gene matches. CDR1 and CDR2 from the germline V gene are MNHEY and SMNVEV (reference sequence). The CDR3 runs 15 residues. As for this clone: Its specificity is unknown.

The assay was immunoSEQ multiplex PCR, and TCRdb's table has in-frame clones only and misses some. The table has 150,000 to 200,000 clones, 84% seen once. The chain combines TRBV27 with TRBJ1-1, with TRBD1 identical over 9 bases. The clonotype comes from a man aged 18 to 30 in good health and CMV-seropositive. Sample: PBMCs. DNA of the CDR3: TGTGCCAGCAGTTTGTCGGGACAGGGATGGACTGAAGCTTTCTTT. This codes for CASSLSGQGWTEAFF.